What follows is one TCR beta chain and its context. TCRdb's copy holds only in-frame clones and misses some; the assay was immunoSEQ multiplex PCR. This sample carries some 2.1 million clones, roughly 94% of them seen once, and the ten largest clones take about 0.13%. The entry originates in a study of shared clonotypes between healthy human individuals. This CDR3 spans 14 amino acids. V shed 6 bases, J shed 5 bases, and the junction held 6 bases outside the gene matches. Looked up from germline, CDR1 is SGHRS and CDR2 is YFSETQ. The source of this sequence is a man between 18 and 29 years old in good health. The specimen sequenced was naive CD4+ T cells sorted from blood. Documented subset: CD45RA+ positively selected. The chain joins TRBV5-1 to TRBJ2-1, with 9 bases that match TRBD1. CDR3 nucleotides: TGCGCCAGCACCGGTCGGACAGGGGACAATGAGCAGTTCTTC. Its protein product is CASTGRTGDNEQFF.